This T cell receptor beta chain was profiled in a study of cytomegalovirus exposure and HLA in healthy donors. Study results and caveats: Another analysis was done later, and it associated 16,951 TCR beta sequences with HLA alleles at 0.05 false discovery rate. Among the most significant clusters, several appeared linked to common viral pathogens in a later analysis. Through in vitro validation, three CMV-associated chains were shown to be specific for CMV antigens.

PCR was performed using 60 Vbeta and 13 Jbeta primers. Profiled with immunoSEQ multiplex PCR; TCRdb holds only in-frame clones, not every one. Among 150,000 to 200,000 clones listed, approximately 80% were seen once. This CDR3 comprises 14 residues. Germline values: CDR1 LNHDA, CDR2 SQIVND (reference sequence). Trimming took 7 bases from V and 6 from J, leaving 13 bases between them. Details on this clone: The target antigen is unknown.

The receptor's source is a male donor in good health and CMV-seropositive. The sequencing sample was made of PBMCs. The V call is TRBV19, the J call TRBJ1-6; weak D call: TRBD1 (5 bases). In nucleotides, the CDR3 is TGTGCCAGTAAGGAGGGACGGCCTAATTCACCCCTCCACTTT. Protein: CASKEGRPNSPLHF.